This T cell receptor beta chain appears in the sequencing data of a study of T cell repertoires in cytomegalovirus infection. V was cut by 3 bases and J by 6 bases, with 17 bases left in between. Germline CDR1 is SGDLS and CDR2 is YYNGEE. CDR3 length: 15 amino acids. Study results and limitations: HLA-C-restricted CMV clonotypes gave the most frequent clonotype in two of eight donors.

TCRdb ran MiXCR on the reads and lists one entry per CDR3 protein. Of a few hundred thousand distinct CDR3 sequences listed, roughly a sixth were seen once; the top ten hold around 12%. Comment on this clonotype: Its antigen is not identified.

This clonotype was sampled from a human donor in good health (CMV status not recorded). Some clones in this sample may be carry-over from other donors' samples. The sequencing sample was made of PBMCs. The genes are TRBV9 and TRBJ2-3; D may be TRBD2 (5 bases). The CDR3, as DNA: TGTGCCAGCAGCGGTGAGGGAAGCTTGATGGATACGCAGTATTTT. Translation gives CASSGEGSLMDTQYF.